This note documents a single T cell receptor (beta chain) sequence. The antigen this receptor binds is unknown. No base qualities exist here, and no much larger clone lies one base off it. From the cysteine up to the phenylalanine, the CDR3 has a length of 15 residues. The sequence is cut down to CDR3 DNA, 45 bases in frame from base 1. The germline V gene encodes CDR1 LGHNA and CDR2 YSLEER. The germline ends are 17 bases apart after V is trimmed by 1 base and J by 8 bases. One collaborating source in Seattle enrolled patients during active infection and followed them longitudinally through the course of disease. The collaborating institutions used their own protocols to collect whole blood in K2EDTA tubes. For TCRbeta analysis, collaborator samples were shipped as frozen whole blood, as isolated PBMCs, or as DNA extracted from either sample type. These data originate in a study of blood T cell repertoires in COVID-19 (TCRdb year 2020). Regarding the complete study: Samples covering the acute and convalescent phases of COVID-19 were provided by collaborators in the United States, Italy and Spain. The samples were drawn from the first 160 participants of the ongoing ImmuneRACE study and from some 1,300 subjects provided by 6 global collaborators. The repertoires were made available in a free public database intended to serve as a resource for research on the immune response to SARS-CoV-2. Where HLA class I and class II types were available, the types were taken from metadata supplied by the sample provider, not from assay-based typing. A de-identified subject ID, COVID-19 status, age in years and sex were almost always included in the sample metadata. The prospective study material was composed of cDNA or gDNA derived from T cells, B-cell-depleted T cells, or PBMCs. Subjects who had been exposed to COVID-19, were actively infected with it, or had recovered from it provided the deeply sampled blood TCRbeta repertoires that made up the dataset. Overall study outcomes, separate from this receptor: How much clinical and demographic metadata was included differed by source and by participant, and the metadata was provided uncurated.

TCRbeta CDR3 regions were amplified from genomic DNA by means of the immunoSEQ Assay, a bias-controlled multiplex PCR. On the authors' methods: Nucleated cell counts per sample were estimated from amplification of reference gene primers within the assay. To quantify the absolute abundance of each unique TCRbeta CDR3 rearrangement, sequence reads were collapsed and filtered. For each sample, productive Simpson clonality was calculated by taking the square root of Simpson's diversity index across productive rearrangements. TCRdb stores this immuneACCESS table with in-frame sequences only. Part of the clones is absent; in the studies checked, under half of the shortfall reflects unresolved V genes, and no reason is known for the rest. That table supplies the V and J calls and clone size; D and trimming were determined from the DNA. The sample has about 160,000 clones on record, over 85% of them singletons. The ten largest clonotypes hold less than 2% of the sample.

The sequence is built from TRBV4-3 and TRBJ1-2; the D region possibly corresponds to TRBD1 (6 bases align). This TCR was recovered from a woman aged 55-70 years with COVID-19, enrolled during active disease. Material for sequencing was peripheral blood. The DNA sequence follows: TGCGCCAGCAGCCAAGTACTAGGGGGTCGAGGCGGCTACACCTTC. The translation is CASSQVLGGRGGYTF.